This T cell receptor (beta chain) originates from a study of regulatory T cells in long-lasting Graves disease. This clonotype was seen repeatedly, ten times or more. With 6 bases clipped from V and 2 bases from J, the junction kept 8 bases outside the gene matches. In germline, CDR1 is MNHNS, CDR2 SASEGT. There are 15 residues in the CDR3. The TCR beta library used iRepertoire HTBI primers with Arm-PCR amplification of CDR3. TCRdb re-called the multiplex PCR reads through MiXCR, storing one row per CDR3 protein. The sample lists hundreds of thousands of distinct CDR3 sequences, roughly 30% occurring once. Noted time point: persistent/refractory GD, antithyroid drugs over 5 years with positive TRAb. RNA extracted from PBMCs served as the sequencing template. American Thyroid Association guidelines were used to diagnose Graves' disease. Patients came from an endocrinology department in Xi'an, China.

Sequenced material: peripheral blood mononuclear cells (PBMCs), taken when the disease was refractory, from a patient treated with antithyroid drugs. The V and J genes are TRBV6-1 and TRBJ1-1; 8 bases fit TRBD1. This receptor was taken from a female donor with Graves disease. CDR3 protein: CASRLGTGLNTEAFF. The CDR3 region has the DNA TGTGCCAGCAGACTCGGGACAGGTTTAAACACTGAAGCTTTCTTT.